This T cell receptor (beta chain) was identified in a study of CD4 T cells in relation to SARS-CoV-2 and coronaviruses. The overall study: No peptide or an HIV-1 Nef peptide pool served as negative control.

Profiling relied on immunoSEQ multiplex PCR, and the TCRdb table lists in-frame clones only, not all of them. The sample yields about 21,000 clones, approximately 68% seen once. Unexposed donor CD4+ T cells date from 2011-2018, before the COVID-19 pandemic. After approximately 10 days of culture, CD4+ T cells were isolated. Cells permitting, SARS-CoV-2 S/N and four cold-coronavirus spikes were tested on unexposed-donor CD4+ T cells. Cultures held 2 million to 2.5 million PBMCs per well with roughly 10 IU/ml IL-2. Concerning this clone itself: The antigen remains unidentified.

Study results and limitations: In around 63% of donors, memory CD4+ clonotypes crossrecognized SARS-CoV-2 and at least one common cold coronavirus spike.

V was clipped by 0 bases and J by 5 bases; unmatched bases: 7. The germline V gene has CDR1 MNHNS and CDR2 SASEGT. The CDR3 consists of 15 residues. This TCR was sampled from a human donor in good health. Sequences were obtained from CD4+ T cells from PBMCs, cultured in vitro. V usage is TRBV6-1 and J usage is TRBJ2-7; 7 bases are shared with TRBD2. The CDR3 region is CASSEAGGLDDEQYF. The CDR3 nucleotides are TGTGCCAGCAGTGAAGCGGGAGGGCTTGACGACGAGCAGTACTTC.